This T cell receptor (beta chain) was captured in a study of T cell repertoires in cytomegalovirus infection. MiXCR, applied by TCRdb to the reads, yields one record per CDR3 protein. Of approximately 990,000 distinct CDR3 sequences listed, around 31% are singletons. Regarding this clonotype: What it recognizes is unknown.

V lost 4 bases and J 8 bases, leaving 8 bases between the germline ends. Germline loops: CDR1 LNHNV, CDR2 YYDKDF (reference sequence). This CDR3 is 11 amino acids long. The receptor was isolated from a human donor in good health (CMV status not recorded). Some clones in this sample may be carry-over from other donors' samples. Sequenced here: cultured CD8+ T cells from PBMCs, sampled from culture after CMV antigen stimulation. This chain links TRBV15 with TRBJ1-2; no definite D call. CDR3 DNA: TGTGCCACCAGCACATCGAACGGCTACACCTTC. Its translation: CATSTSNGYTF.